These 32 T cell receptor beta chains share one sample of origin, sequenced in a study of breast tumors, draining lymph nodes, adjacent tissues (dated by TCRdb to between 2015 and 2016). The axillary draining lymph nodes of breast cancer patients were the source of the lymph node samples. The protocol used for the library was multiplex PCR. The listed sequencing device is Illumina HiSeq 2000. The public reads were run again by TCRdb, first through fastp at Q25 and then through MiXCR, and only productive beta chains were kept. Duplicate CDR3 protein sequences are folded into a single record with the most common DNA and genes. Within this sample are fewer than 150,000 distinct CDR3 sequences, with about 20% of them counted one time only. The top ten hold about 2% of the sample. The sequenced material came from axillary lymph node tissue. Receptor source: a female donor with breast cancer. Some clones in this sample may be carry-over from other donors' samples.

Only a few counts were recorded for this clonotype. CDR3 sequence (DNA): TGTGCCAGCAGTCCCGAACCTTACAATGAGCAGTTCTTC. It encodes CASSPEPYNEQFF. This chain connects TRBV28 to TRBJ2-1; D unresolved. CDR1 MDHEN and CDR2 SYDVKM come from the germline V gene. The CDR3 loop spans 13 amino acids. V dropped 5 bases and J dropped 4 bases, with 9 bases sitting between them.

This clonotype has a count of ten or more. The rearrangement joins TRBV6-6 to TRBJ1-5; D not certain. Germline V CDR1 and CDR2: MNHNY, SVGAGI (reference sequence). V lost 6 bases, J lost 3 bases, and 18 bases lay in between. This CDR3 contains 16 residues. CDR3 DNA sequence: TGTGCCAGCAGCCTGACCTACGGACGGAACAATCAGCCCCAGCATTTT. Translation gives CASSLTYGRNNQPQHF.

The chain links TRBV27 to TRBJ1-4; D perhaps matches TRBD1 (6 bases). The V end lost 0 bases, the J end lost 4 bases, and 15 bases lay between the germline ends. The CDR3 spans 17 residues. Looked up from germline, CDR1 is MNHEY and CDR2 is SMNVEV (reference sequence). The CDR3 coding sequence is TGTGCCAGCAGTTTATCCCCCCCGGGACAAATTAATGAAAAACTGTTTTTT. Its protein product is CASSLSPPGQINEKLFF. The full variable domain, rest sourced from reference TRBV27 and TRBJ1-4, is EAQVTQNPRYLITVTGKKLTVTCSQNMNHEYMSWYRQDPGLGLRQIYYSMNVEVTDKGDVPEGYKVSRKEKRNFPLILESPSPNQTSLYFCASSLSPPGQINEKLFFGSGTQLSVL.

This clonotype was counted many times. Here the CDR3 DNA reads TGTGCCAGCAGCTCGGACAGCGACTTCTATGGCTACACCTTC. Its protein is CASSSDSDFYGYTF. J is TRBJ1-2 and V is TRBV13; D perhaps matches TRBD1 (6 bases). V was clipped by 4 bases and J by 4 bases, with 13 bases between them. The CDR3 spans 14 residues. Germline loops: CDR1 PRHDT, CDR2 FYEKMQ (reference sequence).

Only a few counts were recorded for this clonotype. This chain joins TRBV18 and TRBJ2-1, with 8 bases lining up with TRBD2. CDR3 size: 14 residues. V was pared by 6 bases and J by 7 bases, with 8 bases of the junction left unmatched. Germline-derived CDR1 and CDR2 are KGHSH and LQKENI. CDR3: CASSPTSVGNEQFF. The CDR3 nucleotides are TGTGCCAGCTCCCCGACTAGCGTGGGGAATGAGCAGTTCTTC.

As regards this clonotype: Given a much more abundant clone one base away, this may be a read error. V is TRBV10-2 and J is TRBJ2-1; TRBD2 might be the D (5 bases). The CDR3 covers 15 residues. Trimming took 6 bases from V and 6 from J, leaving 18 bases between them. The germline CDR1 and CDR2 sequences are WSHSY and SAAADI. The CDR3 here is CASRRAGTAGNEQFF. In DNA, the CDR3 is TGCGCCAGCAGGAGGGCAGGAACCGCGGGCAATGAGCAGTTCTTC.

The V call is TRBV19, the J call TRBJ2-4; D may be TRBD2 (5 bases). Trimming removed 10 bases at V and 0 bases at J, with 19 bases between. This CDR3 contains 16 residues. Germline V CDR1 and CDR2: LNHDA, SQIVND (reference sequence). The CDR3 sequence is CATGVRRPPAKNIQYF. The CDR3 DNA sequence: TGTGCCACCGGGGTTAGGAGGCCTCCAGCCAAAAACATTCAGTACTTC. Variable domain in full (rest from reference TRBV19 and TRBJ2-4): DGGITQSPKYLFRKEGQNVTLSCEQNLNHDAMYWYRQDPGQGLRLIYYSQIVNDFQKGDIAEGYSVSREKKESFPLTVTSAQKNPTAFYLCATGVRRPPAKNIQYFGAGTRLSVL.

The table lists this clonotype with a few counts. The V call is TRBV11-3, the J call TRBJ2-4; D gene unclear. Germline V gene data show CDR1 as SGHNT and CDR2 as YENEEA. CDR3 length: 12 residues. The ends were cut back, 6 bases at V and 9 bases at J, with 12 bases in the middle. Here the CDR3 reads CASSLGLGIQYF. In nucleotides, the CDR3 is TGTGCCAGCAGTCTCGGGCTGGGCATTCAGTACTTC.

Ten or more counts support this clonotype. Sequence at one end of the junction differs from germline and may be a read error. The chain combines TRBV7-7 with TRBJ2-1; 12 bases match TRBD2. From germline, CDR1 is SSHAT and CDR2 FNYEAQ (reference sequence). The CDR3 runs 15 residues. CDR3 residues: CASSTGLAGYNEQFF. The CDR3 DNA reads as TGTGCTAGCAGCACGGGACTAGCGGGTTACAATGAGCAGTTCTTC.

This clonotype was seen at least ten times. CDR3 in amino acids: CASSLGRGANVLTF. The CDR3 DNA reads TGTGCCAGCAGCTTGGGCCGGGGGGCCAACGTCCTGACTTTC. The chain recombines TRBV5-4 with TRBJ2-6; D uncertain. V dropped 0 bases and J dropped 4 bases, with 5 bases sitting between them. The germline CDR1 and CDR2 sequences are SGHNT and YYREEE (reference sequence). The CDR3 has 14 amino acids.

Only a few counts were recorded for this clonotype. A much larger clone is a single base away; this may be a read error. The chain combines TRBV9 with TRBJ2-1, with 12 bases matching TRBD2. This CDR3 comprises 17 residues. Germline assignment: CDR1 SGDLS and CDR2 YYNGEE. The V and J ends lost 4 bases and 9 bases, in that order; junction bases with no gene match: 14. The CDR3 DNA sequence: TGTGCCAGCAGCCCCACCCAGGGGCTAGCGGGAGGGTGTGAGCAGTTCTTC. It is translated as CASSPTQGLAGGCEQFF.

This clonotype was observed at least ten times. The chain is built from TRBV5-1 and TRBJ2-3; D unresolved. Germline-derived CDR1 and CDR2 are SGHRS and YFSETQ. The CDR3 runs to 14 residues. V dropped 7 bases and J dropped 1 base, with 13 bases sitting between them. The CDR3 sequence: CASGLSPGTDTQYF. Written as DNA, the CDR3 is TGCGCCAGCGGCCTAAGTCCAGGCACAGATACGCAGTATTTT. Full variable domain (remainder filled in from reference TRBV5-1 and TRBJ2-3): KAGVTQTPRYLIKTRGQQVTLSCSPISGHRSVSWYQQTPGQGLQFLFEYFSETQRNKGNFPGRFSGRQFSNSRSEMNVSTLELGDSALYLCASGLSPGTDTQYFGPGTRLTVL.

This clonotype was seen repeatedly, ten times or more. This chain uses TRBV3-1 with TRBJ1-2, with TRBD1 matching 8 bases. This CDR3 spans 13 amino acids. CDR1 and CDR2 (germline): LGHDT, YNNKEL (reference sequence). The ends lost 1 base at V and 8 bases at J; junction bases unmatched: 3. Here the CDR3 reads CASSQGTGWGYTF. The CDR3 bases are TGTGCCAGCAGCCAAGGGACAGGGTGGGGCTACACCTTC. The whole variable domain, remainder taken from reference TRBV3-1 and TRBJ1-2, is DTAVSQTPKYLVTQMGNDKSIKCEQNLGHDTMYWYKQDSKKFLKIMFSYNNKELIINETVPNRFSPKSPDKAHLNLHINSLELGDSAVYFCASSQGTGWGYTFGSGTRLTVV.

Ten or more counts support this clonotype. This rearrangement joins TRBV10-3 to TRBJ2-1; D ambiguous. Trimming took 10 bases from V and 0 from J, leaving 13 bases between them. The CDR3 runs 14 residues. The germline gives CDR1 ENHRY, CDR2 SYGVKD. The CDR3 DNA sequence: TGTGCCACCGGACGAGGAAGCTCCTACAATGAGCAGTTCTTC. Amino acid sequence: CATGRGSSYNEQFF.

With respect to this clonotype: This clone may be a read error of a much larger clone one base away. The chain has TRBV15 and TRBJ2-1; 10 positions match TRBD2. This CDR3 region has 15 residues. V shed 2 bases, J shed 6 bases, and the junction held 4 bases outside the gene matches. Per the germline V gene, CDR1 is LNHNV and CDR2 is YYDKDF (reference sequence). The CDR3 DNA is TGTGCCACCAGCAGAAGGACTAGCGGTATCAATGAGCAGTTCTTC. It encodes CATSRRTSGINEQFF. Based on the CDR3 plus reference TRBV15 and TRBJ2-1, the full variable domain is DAMVIQNPRYQVTQFGKPVTLSCSQTLNHNVMYWYQQKSSQAPKLLFHYYDKDFNNEADTPDNFQSRRPNTSFCFLDIRSPGLGDTAMYLCATSRRTSGINEQFFGPGTRLTVL.

This clonotype was detected ten times or more. The rearrangement joins TRBV6-5 to TRBJ1-2; tentatively, D is TRBD1 (6 bases). Germline V gene data show CDR1 as MNHEY and CDR2 as SVGAGI. Trimming took off 6 bases at V and 5 bases at J, with 19 bases between the two ends. The length of the CDR3 is 15 residues. The CDR3 loop reads CASSTGQYGRYGYTF. The CDR3 DNA reads as TGTGCCAGCAGCACTGGACAGTATGGCCGATATGGCTACACCTTC.

Notes on this clonotype: This sequence may be a read error, since a much larger clone differs from it by one base. The chain combines TRBV7-9 with TRBJ2-5, with D possibly TRBD2 on 6 matching bases. CDR3 length equals 13 residues. The V end lost 7 bases, the J end lost 5 bases, and 14 bases lay between the germline ends. The germline V gene encodes CDR1 SEHNR and CDR2 FQNEAQ (reference sequence). For the CDR3, the DNA is TGTGCCAGCAACTTGTCGGGGACTGAGACCCAGTACTTC. This codes for CASNLSGTETQYF.

The sample holds many counts of this clonotype. The V call is TRBV7-9, the J call TRBJ2-1; 12 bases agree with TRBD2. V shed 4 bases and J 0 bases; nucleotides not matched to a gene: 10. CDR3 size: 19 residues. Germline CDR1 is SEHNR and CDR2 is FQNEAQ (reference sequence). Here the CDR3 reads CASSSTSGSAHSSYNEQFF. CDR3 bases: TGTGCCAGCAGCTCGACTAGCGGGAGCGCTCACAGCTCCTACAATGAGCAGTTCTTC. The entire variable domain, with the rest obtained from reference TRBV7-9 and TRBJ2-1, is as follows: DTGVSQNPRHKITKRGQNVTFRCDPISEHNRLYWYRQTLGQGPEFLTYFQNEAQLEKSRLLSDRFSAERPKGSFSTLEIQRTEQGDSAMYLCASSSTSGSAHSSYNEQFFGPGTRLTVL.

Of note for this clonotype: This may be a read error, as it is one base from a much larger clone. This chain links TRBV6-5 with TRBJ1-6; no clear D gene. Germline V lookup: CDR1 MNHEY, CDR2 SVGAGI. V dropped 11 bases and J dropped 7 bases, with 15 bases sitting between them. The CDR3 consists of 13 residues. CDR3 sequence: CAGEKNRNSPLHF. DNA of the CDR3: TGTGCCGGCGAGAAAAATAGAAATTCACCCCTCCACTTT.

This chain uses TRBV29-1 with TRBJ1-1; weak D call: TRBD1 (6 bases). The germline V gene encodes CDR1 SQVTM and CDR2 ANQGSEA. V dropped 6 bases and J dropped 0 bases, with 11 bases sitting between them. CDR3 size: 13 residues. CDR3 protein: CSVGTGLNTEAFF. As DNA, the CDR3 is TGCAGCGTCGGAACAGGGTTGAACACTGAAGCTTTCTTT. Full variable domain (outside the CDR3, taken from reference TRBV29-1 and TRBJ1-1): SAVISQKPSRDICQRGTSLTIQCQVDSQVTMMFWYRQQPGQSLTLIATANQGSEATYESGFVIDKFPISRPNLTFSTLTVSNMSPEDSSIYLCSVGTGLNTEAFFGQGTRLTVV.

This clonotype was recorded at least ten times. The chain is built from TRBV6-2 or TRBV6-3 and TRBJ1-2; 9 bases are shared with TRBD1. Germline CDR1 and CDR2: MNHEY and SVGEGT. J gave up 4 bases and V 8 bases, and 5 bases lay outside the gene matches. The CDR3 covers 13 residues. The chain's CDR3 is CASSGTGFYGYTF. In DNA form, the CDR3 reads TGTGCCAGCTCCGGGACAGGGTTCTATGGCTACACCTTC.

The chain uses TRBV5-1 and TRBJ2-3; D may match TRBD1 or TRBD2 (5 bases each). Trimming took off 0 bases at V and 4 bases at J, with 15 bases between the two ends. CDR1 and CDR2 (germline): SGHRS, YFSETQ. This CDR3 has 16 amino acids. This CDR3 reads CASSLGDGVNSDTQYF. The CDR3 region has the DNA TGCGCCAGCAGCTTGGGGGACGGGGTGAATTCAGATACGCAGTATTTT.

This clonotype was counted at least ten times. The chain couples TRBV20-1 to TRBJ2-3; 10 bases align to TRBD2. The length of the CDR3 is 18 residues. Germline V lookup: CDR1 DFQATT, CDR2 SNEGSKA (reference sequence). V was pared by 3 bases and J by 5 bases, with 17 bases of the junction left unmatched. The CDR3 spells CSARTLRVAGGVGDTQYF. The DNA for the CDR3 is TGCAGTGCTAGGACCCTCCGGGTAGCGGGAGGAGTGGGAGATACGCAGTATTTT.

A note on this clonotype: Possible read error: a much larger clone is one base away. V gene TRBV7-2 combines with J gene TRBJ2-1, with D perhaps being TRBD1 or TRBD2 (5 bases each). This CDR3 is 14 amino acids long. Germline CDR1 SGHTA, CDR2 FQGNSA. CDR3 nucleotide sequence: TGTGCCAGCAGCCCCCAGCAGGGAGACAATGAGCAGCTCTTC. It translates to CASSPQQGDNEQLF.

Regarding this clonotype: This may be a read error: a much more frequent sequence differs by one nucleotide. As DNA, the CDR3 is TGTGCCAGCAGTTTCCCTTGCGAGCAGTACTTC. Its translation is CASSFPCEQYF. The chain carries TRBV27 and TRBJ2-7, with D uncertain. The CDR3 runs to 11 residues. Germline V gene data show CDR1 as MNHEY and CDR2 as SMNVEV (reference sequence). The V end lost 3 bases, the J end lost 6 bases, and 6 bases lay between the germline ends.

This clonotype was detected ten times or more. The J gene is TRBJ2-2, the V gene TRBV6-1; D uncertain. With 7 bases removed from V and 4 bases from J, the gap between germline ends came to 13 bases. CDR1 and CDR2 (germline): MNHNS, SASEGT. The CDR3 runs 14 residues. The DNA of the CDR3 is TGTGCCAGCATCCACCCGTCGGGCACCGGGGAGCTGTTTTTT. Translated, it gives CASIHPSGTGELFF.

This clonotype was seen ten or more times. The gene calls are TRBV4-1 and TRBJ2-1; 9 nucleotides agree with TRBD1. V gave up 4 bases and J gave up 9 bases; unmatched junction bases: 10. Germline V lookup: CDR1 MGHRA, CDR2 YSYEKL. The CDR3 spans 15 residues. The CDR3 DNA is TGCGCCAGCAGCCTACAGGGGGCGGCTATGGGTGAGCAGTTCTTC. Amino acid sequence: CASSLQGAAMGEQFF.

This clonotype came up many times. This chain uses TRBV28 with TRBJ2-7; D remains ambiguous. CDR1 is MDHEN, CDR2 SYDVKM, per germline. The V end was cut by 3 bases, the J end by 2 bases, with 8 bases between. This CDR3 contains 13 residues. The CDR3 spells CASSLRQTYEQYF. CDR3 in DNA: TGTGCCAGCAGTTTGAGACAAACCTACGAGCAGTACTTC.

With respect to this clonotype: Just one base apart from a much larger clone, this may be a read error. The chain has TRBV7-3 and TRBJ2-1; D is possibly TRBD2 (6 bases). The CDR3 length is 15 residues. From germline, CDR1 is SGHTA and CDR2 FQGTGA. The CDR3 protein is CACSSPGTPYNEQFF. The CDR3, as DNA: TGTGCCTGCAGCTCACCCGGGACTCCCTACAATGAGCAGTTCTTC.

As regards this clonotype: This may arise from a read error, as a much more abundant clone is one base away. The chain joins TRBV28 to TRBJ2-7, with D perhaps TRBD2 (6 bases). Germline V gene data show CDR1 as MDHEN and CDR2 as SYDVKM. CDR3 length equals 14 residues. The CDR3 coding sequence is TGTGCCAGCACCCCCGGGGGTAGCTCCTACGGGCAGTACTTC. Protein product: CASTPGGSSYGQYF.

This clonotype has at least ten counts. The chain links TRBV20-1 to TRBJ2-7; TRBD2 aligns across 8 bases. J was trimmed by 3 bases and V by 6 bases; bases with no gene match: 10. In germline, CDR1 is DFQATT, CDR2 SNEGSKA (reference sequence). There are 14 residues in the CDR3. CDR3 nucleotides: TGCAGTGCCCCCTTGGGAGCGGGGGACTACGAGCAGTACTTC. This gives the protein CSAPLGAGDYEQYF.

This clonotype was seen repeatedly, ten times or more. The V call is TRBV7-2, the J call TRBJ1-6; the D is unclear. Per germline, CDR1 SGHTA and CDR2 FQGNSA. V was pared by 5 bases and J by 7 bases, with 18 bases between. The CDR3 contains 16 residues. CDR3: CASSASAPRSNSPLHF. CDR3 DNA: TGTGCCAGCAGCGCCAGCGCCCCACGGTCCAATTCACCCCTCCACTTT. Full variable domain (outside the CDR3, taken from reference TRBV7-2 and TRBJ1-6): GAGVSQSPSNKVTEKGKDVELRCDPISGHTALYWYRQSLGQGLEFLIYFQGNSAPDKSGLPSDRFSAERTGGSVSTLTIQRTQQEDSAVYLCASSASAPRSNSPLHFGNGTRLTVT.